This TCR beta chain was captured in a study of T cell responses to AZD1222 COVID-19 vaccine. Study-wide results and limits: Within unmutated variant regions lay the reported targets of nearly half of spike-specific TCRs.

This CDR3 has 16 amino acids. In germline, CDR1 is LGHDT, CDR2 YNNKEL (reference sequence). The V gene end was trimmed by 5 bases and the J gene end by 2 bases; junction bases not matched to a gene: 7. Assay: immunoSEQ multiplex PCR; the TCRdb copy retains only in-frame clones and omits some. Among some 130,000 clones listed, approximately 88% were seen once. This clone showed up just once. The antigen is unknown. Sequenced here: peripheral blood, sampled on day 0 of AZD1222 vaccination. J is TRBJ2-3 and V is TRBV3-1 (or the pseudogene TRBV3-2); 10 bases are shared with TRBD2. The receptor comes from an adult in good health. CDR3 residues: CASSLKLAGPTDTQYF. For the CDR3, the DNA is TGTGCCAGCAGCTTGAAACTAGCGGGGCCCACAGATACGCAGTATTTT.